This record concerns one TCR beta chain sequence. This clonotype was seen ten or more times. Its antigen remains undetermined. It has no much larger one-base neighbor in the sample; base qualities were not kept. The data belong to a study of blood T cells in healthy people across ages (dated by TCRdb to about 2015). About the investigation overall: In model experiments, template switching captured about one uniquely barcoded TCR beta cDNA molecule for every two T cells. Using deep sequencing normalized with unique cDNA molecular identifiers, the study measured how TCR beta repertoire diversity changes with age. Four age groups were formed from the donors: young (average approximately 15 years), middle-aged (approximately 42), aged (roughly 58) and long-lived (roughly 88). Donors of different ages were randomly distributed across sequencing lanes to avoid experimental bias. Using the same blood draw, the study looked at two additional independent replicas of 1 million unique cDNA reads for two donors, one aged 18 to 29 and the other aged 80 or older.

The donors were some 36 Caucasian individuals from Russia, aged about 6 to 100 years, who were systemically healthy. Roughly 10 milliliters of peripheral blood were collected from each donor into EDTA-treated Vacutainer tubes. Ficoll-Paque density-gradient centrifugation was used to isolate PBMCs, with at least 7 million per sample. Total RNA, at least 6 micrograms per sample, was extracted from PBMCs with Trizol reagent. Naive CD45RAhigh/CD27high T cell percentages were measured by flow cytometry on a PBMC aliquot from every donor. The CDR3 has 14 amino acids, counting the end cysteine and phenylalanine. This entry keeps only the CDR3 DNA: 42 bases, framed from base 1. CDR1 is given as SGHTA and CDR2 as FQGNSA, both from the germline V gene. For this chain, trimming is 4 bases at the V end and 7 bases at the J end, and the number of junction bases without a gene match is 6. Results and caveats for the whole study, not just this receptor: Observed TCR beta diversity per million T cells fell roughly linearly with age, and a significant reduction was already apparent by age approximately 40. Compared with the aged group, more naive CD4+ T cells, fewer expanded clones and increased TCR diversity were shown by the long-lived group, suggesting age selection. Observed TCR beta diversity correlated strongly with the percentage of naive T cells measured by flow cytometry. Because profiling used bulk unsorted PBMCs, naive and antigen-experienced compartments could not be compared conclusively. Because the CMV infection status of the donors was unknown, age-related changes in expanded clonotypes may potentially have been confounded. Estimates of total diversity based on one million sequenced T cells were considered lower bounds and underestimates.

Library preparation was by 5' RACE. Sequencing instrument: Illumina HiSeq 2500. The second PCR ran for roughly 7 to 12 cycles and used a J-beta primer mix along with a sample-barcoded 5' primer. Each TCR beta cDNA molecule received a unique molecular identifier from a template-switch 5' adaptor carrying 12 random nucleotides. At least 3 million CDR3-containing paired-end reads were obtained from each sample. First-strand cDNA synthesis was performed from all RNA using the Mint cDNA synthesis kit, with priming by a TRBC-specific oligonucleotide. Following uracil-DNA glycosylase treatment, a first 18-cycle PCR with universal primers M1SS and BC2_uni_R was performed on all cDNA. Concerning the study's data processing: For normalization, 1 million high-quality reads were randomly selected from each sample, with every read carrying a distinct molecular identifier. Reads with shared molecular identifiers were discarded instead of being binned into consensus sequences. MiTCR, run with a Q25 quality threshold and the strictest error-elimination algorithm, handled CDR3 identification, clonotype clustering and error correction. Lower-bound total TCR beta diversity was estimated with a nonparametric unseen species model using Euler transformation. The public reads were reanalyzed by TCRdb: fastp trimming at Q25, MiXCR alignment, in-frame beta chains only. Identical CDR3 proteins give one entry, which carries the most common genes and DNA. The V and J calls here are based on TCRdb, not the publication. Recorded for this sample are roughly 1.7 million distinct CDR3 sequences; around 35% of them occurred a single time. Together, the top ten hold approximately 10% of the sample.

The chain uses TRBV7-2 and TRBJ2-7, and TRBD2 aligns with 11 junction nucleotides. The sequence was obtained from a woman in her thirties in good health. The specimen sequenced was blood. The nucleotide sequence reads TGTGCCAGCAGCTCGGGACTAGCGGAAGAGGAGCAGTACTTC. It specifies CASSSGLAEEEQYF.